The present T cell receptor (beta chain) was sequenced within a study of OX40 agonist ivuxolimab in advanced cancers. CDR3 length: 15 amino acids. Trimming removed 2 bases at V and 5 bases at J, with 16 bases between. Per the germline V gene, CDR1 is MDHEN and CDR2 is SYDVKM. Sequencing used immunoSEQ multiplex PCR; TCRdb keeps in-frame clones, though not all of them. The data hold about 36,000 clones, with about 70% observed a single time. This clonotype was obtained from an adult with an advanced solid tumor such as melanoma, head and neck, liver or kidney cancer. This specimen consisted of CD4+ or CD8+ T cells sorted from blood, obtained in a trial of the OX40 agonist ivuxolimab. V usage is TRBV28 and J usage is TRBJ2-7, with TRBD2 as a possible D gene (7 bases). CDR3 DNA sequence: TGTGCCAGCAGTTTAAAAATTGGGGGGGGCAACGAGCAGTACTTC. It yields the protein CASSLKIGGGNEQYF.